This is a list of T cell receptor beta chains from one sample in a study of T-cell memory formation after mild COVID-19. Each CDR3 protein is one row after TCRdb ran MiXCR on the 5' RACE reads. Seen here are around 250,000 distinct CDR3 sequences, 8.5% to 9.5% observed once, and the top ten hold 20% to 25%. Sequenced: PBMCs or a T cell subset sorted from them (not recorded which). The receptors stem from a man aged 18 to 30 who had mild COVID-19 (a few samples of this study predate the infection). Cell type and time point are not known. The CDR3 runs from the conserved cysteine through the conserved F or W. D genes are given only for firm matches. Where a row states a size, it is once, few, many or the class of an expanded clone; other rows omit it.

V	J	size	D	DNA	CDR3
TRBV6-5	TRBJ1-2	NA	NA	TGTGCCAGCAGCCCCGGCGGGGACTATGGCTACACCTTC	CASSPGGDYGYTF
TRBV7-6	TRBJ2-1	many	NA	TGTGCCAGCAGCTTATCACAGGTGGTAGGCTCTGAGCAGTTCTTC	CASSLSQVVGSEQFF
TRBV4-2	TRBJ2-3	few	TRBD2	TGTGCCAGCAGCGATAGCGGGGGGGCTCCCGTAGATACGCAGTATTTT	CASSDSGGAPVDTQYF
TRBV5-1	TRBJ1-2	many	NA	TGCGCCAGCAGCCCGACAGTGGATAACTATGGCTACACCTTC	CASSPTVDNYGYTF
TRBV4-3	TRBJ2-2	NA	NA	TGCGCCAGCAGCCAAGCCACAGGAAACACCGGGGAGCTGTTTTTT	CASSQATGNTGELFF
TRBV4-3	TRBJ2-7	few	TRBD2	TGCGCCAGCAGCCAACTAGCGGGGGGCCTCTCCTACGAGCAGTACTTC	CASSQLAGGLSYEQYF
TRBV6-2/TRBV6-3	TRBJ2-7	few	NA	TGTGCCAGCAGTTACGGCAGGGACTACGAGCAGTACTTC	CASSYGRDYEQYF
TRBV12-3/TRBV12-4	TRBJ1-5	many	NA	TGTGCCAGCAGTTTCGATCGCAATCAGCCCCAGCATTTT	CASSFDRNQPQHF
TRBV7-9	TRBJ2-3	few	NA	TGTGCCAGCAGCTCAACGGTACCCACAGATACGCAGTATTTT	CASSSTVPTDTQYF
TRBV7-3	TRBJ1-2	few	TRBD1	TGTGCCAGCAGCGCCGGGACAGGGGGCCTTGGCTACACCTTC	CASSAGTGGLGYTF
TRBV3-1	TRBJ1-4	NA	NA	TGTGCCAGCAGCCAAAACAGGGTCTTTCGGGAAAAACTGTTTTTT	CASSQNRVFREKLFF
TRBV3-1	TRBJ1-4	many	NA	TGTGCCAGCAGCCACCGGGATAATGAAAAACTGTTTTTT	CASSHRDNEKLFF
TRBV10-3	TRBJ1-5	NA	NA	TGTGCCATCAGGGGCTCTGAGGGGGATCAGCCCCAGCATTTT	CAIRGSEGDQPQHF
TRBV9	TRBJ2-3	NA	TRBD2	TGTGCCAGCAGCGTAGCGAGCGGGGGGTTCACAGATACGCAGTATTTT	CASSVASGGFTDTQYF
TRBV4-3	TRBJ1-4	NA	NA	TGCGCCAGCAGCCAAGATGAGGTGGGGAAGAATGAAAAACTGTTTTTT	CASSQDEVGKNEKLFF
TRBV7-2	TRBJ1-6	few	TRBD1	TGTGCCAGCAGCTTAGCCAGGGGGCTAGGTTCACCCCTCCACTTT	CASSLARGLGSPLHF
TRBV6-6	TRBJ2-7	NA	NA	TGTGCCAGCAGTCAGCAGTACGAGCAGTACTTC	CASSQQYEQYF
TRBV6-5	TRBJ2-1	many	NA	TGTGCCAGCAGTCCGCTCAGGGCCAACCTGGGAGGTGAGCAGTTCTTC	CASSPLRANLGGEQFF
TRBV7-2	TRBJ2-3	NA	TRBD2	TGTGCCAGCAAGTCGACTAGCGGGGGGCCCGAGACGCAGTATTTT	CASKSTSGGPETQYF
TRBV20-1	TRBJ2-3	few	NA	TGCAGTCCGGCGGGGAATCGTGATACGCAGTATTTT	CSPAGNRDTQYF
TRBV7-2	TRBJ1-1	NA	NA	TGTGCCAGCAGTACCTTAGCTCTTAGTGAAGCTTTCTTT	CASSTLALSEAFF
TRBV10-3	TRBJ1-5	NA	NA	TGTGCCACCGGGGCAGGGGTCTATAGCAATCAGCCCCAGCATTTT	CATGAGVYSNQPQHF
TRBV20-1	TRBJ1-1	NA	NA	TGCAGTGCTAGAGACCTGCTACTGAACACTGAAGCTTTCTTT	CSARDLLLNTEAFF
TRBV12-3/TRBV12-4	TRBJ1-2	few	TRBD1	TGTGCCAGCAGCCGGCCTGGGACAGCAGCGTATGGCTACACCTTC	CASSRPGTAAYGYTF
TRBV12-3/TRBV12-4	TRBJ1-5	NA	NA	TGTGCCAGCAGTTTAGCGGTTAACTTTAGACAGGTAAATCAGCCCCAGCATTTT	CASSLAVNFRQVNQPQHF